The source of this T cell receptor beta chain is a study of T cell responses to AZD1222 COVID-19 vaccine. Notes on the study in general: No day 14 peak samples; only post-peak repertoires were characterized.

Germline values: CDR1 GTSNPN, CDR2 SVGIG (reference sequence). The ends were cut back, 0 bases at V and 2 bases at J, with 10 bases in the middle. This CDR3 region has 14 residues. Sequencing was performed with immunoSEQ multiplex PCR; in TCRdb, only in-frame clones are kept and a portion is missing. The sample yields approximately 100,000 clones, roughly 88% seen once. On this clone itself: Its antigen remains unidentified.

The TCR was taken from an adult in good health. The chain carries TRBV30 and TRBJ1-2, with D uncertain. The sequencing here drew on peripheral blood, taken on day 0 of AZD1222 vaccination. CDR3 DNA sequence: TGTGCCTGGAGTGTTATCCAGACAAACTATGGCTACACCTTC. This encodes CAWSVIQTNYGYTF.